This TCR beta chain was captured in a study of T-cell memory formation after mild COVID-19. As for the study in general: In these data, TCR clusters were largely donor specific. Study-level points and caveats: In pre-infection memory, a portion of responding clones appeared, which suggested that cross-reactive memory joined.

V gave up 5 bases and J gave up 5 bases; unmatched junction bases: 13. CDR3 length: 16 amino acids. With regard to this clonotype: Its antigen is not identified.

UMIs and sample barcodes were carried by the TCR alpha and TCR beta cDNA libraries that 5'RACE produced using constant-segment primers. One entry per CDR3 protein, called by TCRdb with MiXCR from the 5' RACE reads. The sample carries about 500,000 distinct CDR3 sequences, roughly 20% recorded once. V is TRBV12-3 or TRBV12-4 and J is TRBJ1-1; TRBD1 matches at 8 bases. Sequenced: PBMCs or a T cell subset sorted from them (not recorded which). The receptor's source is an adult woman who had mild COVID-19 (a few samples of this study predate the infection). Cell type and time point are not known. The CDR3 nucleotides read TGTGCCAGCAGTCCTGGACAGGGTGGGTCGTGGACTGAAGCTTTCTTT. This gives the protein CASSPGQGGSWTEAFF.